This entry is about one T cell receptor (beta chain). Other DNA sequences in this sample translate to the same CDR3. Both 60 Vbeta primers and 13 Jbeta primers went into the PCR. The assay was immunoSEQ multiplex PCR, and TCRdb's table has in-frame clones only and misses some. The sample lists about 110,000 clones, 80% to 85% seen once, with around 23% in the top ten. The data derive from a study of cytomegalovirus exposure and HLA in healthy donors. This CDR3 region has 15 residues. The germline gives CDR1 SGDLS, CDR2 YYNGEE. The V and J ends lost 0 bases and 3 bases respectively, with 10 bases between them.

The chain has TRBV9 and TRBJ1-5, with D tentatively TRBD1 (5 bases). The sample comprised PBMCs. The receptor was isolated from a man under 40 in good health and CMV-seropositive. CDR3 sequence (DNA): TGTGCCAGCAGCGTAGGGGGGGGTAACAATCAGCCCCAGCATTTT. This sequence encodes CASSVGGGNNQPQHF.